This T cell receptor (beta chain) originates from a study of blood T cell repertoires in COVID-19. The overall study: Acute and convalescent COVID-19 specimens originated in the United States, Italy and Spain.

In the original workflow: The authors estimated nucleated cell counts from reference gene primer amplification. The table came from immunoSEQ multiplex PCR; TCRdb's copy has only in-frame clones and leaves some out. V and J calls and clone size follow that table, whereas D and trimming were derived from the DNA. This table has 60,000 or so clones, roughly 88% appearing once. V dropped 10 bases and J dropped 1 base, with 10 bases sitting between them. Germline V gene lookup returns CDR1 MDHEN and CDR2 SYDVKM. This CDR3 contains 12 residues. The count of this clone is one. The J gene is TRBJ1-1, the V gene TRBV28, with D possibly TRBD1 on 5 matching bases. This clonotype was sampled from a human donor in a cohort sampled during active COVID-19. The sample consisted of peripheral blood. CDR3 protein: CAIRVRNTEAFF. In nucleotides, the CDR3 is TGTGCCATCAGGGTTAGGAACACTGAAGCTTTCTTT. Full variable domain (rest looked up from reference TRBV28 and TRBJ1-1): DVKVTQSSRYLVKRTGEKVFLECVQDMDHENMFWYRQDPGLGLRLIYFSYDVKMKEKGDIPEGYSVSREKKERFSLILESASTNQTSMYLCAIRVRNTEAFFGQGTRLTVV.